Each of the 19 T cell receptor beta chains below was sequenced from the same sample in a study of beta chain features in type 1 diabetes. Every bit of the isolated RNA underwent reverse transcription, so sequencing read expressed TCRB transcripts. TCRdb's table, derived via immunoSEQ multiplex PCR, lists solely in-frame clones and lacks some. The profile shows 200,000 to 300,000 clones, over 20% of them singletons. Antigens of these TCRs are unknown. Study-wide findings and caveats: Shortening of TCRB CDR3s, moderate but significant, appeared in all four CD4+ subsets of Type 1 diabetes patients.

Sequenced input: naive CD4+ T cells from blood. The receptors stem from a woman aged 40-49 years with type 1 diabetes.

The chain employs TRBV6-1 and TRBJ2-2; TRBD1 might be the D (6 bases). In germline, CDR1 is MNHNS, CDR2 SASEGT. The CDR3 runs 13 residues. Trimming pared 2 bases from V and 6 bases from J, leaving 7 bases between. CDR3 loop: CASSEPGAGELFF. For the CDR3, the DNA is TGTGCCAGCAGTGAACCAGGGGCCGGGGAGCTGTTTTTT.

Details on this clone: The same CDR3 is also encoded by other DNA sequences in this sample. V and J are TRBV10-3 and TRBJ2-5, with D perhaps matching TRBD1 (6 bases). With 3 bases removed from V and 2 bases from J, the gap between germline ends came to 7 bases. CDR3 size: 13 residues. Germline CDR1 reads ENHRY; CDR2 reads SYGVKD. Here the CDR3 DNA reads TGTGCCATCAGTGAAAGGGGGCAAGAGACCCAGTACTTC. As protein: CAISERGQETQYF.

V gene TRBV28 combines with J gene TRBJ2-4; 7 bases fit TRBD1. There are 15 residues in the CDR3. V shed 4 bases, J shed 0 bases, and the junction held 3 bases outside the gene matches. Germline V gene data show CDR1 as MDHEN and CDR2 as SYDVKM. CDR3 in DNA: TGTGCCAGCAGTTGGGACAGACTAGCCAAAAACATTCAGTACTTC. It encodes CASSWDRLAKNIQYF.

This clone was seen only a few times. The chain combines TRBV10-3 with TRBJ2-5; D is perhaps TRBD2 (7 bases). The CDR3 runs 14 residues. Trimming pared 6 bases from V and 1 base from J, leaving 12 bases between. Germline values: CDR1 ENHRY, CDR2 SYGVKD. The DNA for the CDR3 is TGTGCCATCAGGGATCGGGGGGCCCAAGAGACCCAGTACTTC. Encoded protein: CAIRDRGAQETQYF.

This clone has more than one count but fewer than ten. J is TRBJ1-1 and V is TRBV2; a weak D match, TRBD1 (6 bases). Germline CDR1 is SNHLY and CDR2 is FYNNEI. V lost 5 bases and J lost 4, with 11 bases in between. The CDR3 spans 13 residues. The CDR3 is CASSPGGRTEAFF. The CDR3 bases are TGTGCCAGCAGTCCCGGGGGGCGCACTGAAGCTTTCTTT. Together with reference TRBV2 and TRBJ1-1, the CDR3 gives the full variable domain: EPEVTQTPSHQVTQMGQEVILRCVPISNHLYFYWYRQILGQKVEFLVSFYNNEISEKSEIFDDQFSVERPDGSNFTLKIRSTKLEDSAMYFCASSPGGRTEAFFGQGTRLTVV.

This clone was seen a single time. The chain carries TRBV15 and TRBJ2-5; 7 bases match TRBD1. Germline assignment: CDR1 LNHNV and CDR2 YYDKDF (reference sequence). There are 15 residues in the CDR3. Trimming took 1 base from V and 5 from J; bases not matched to a gene: 7. The CDR3: CATSRGQGTEETQYF. CDR3 DNA sequence: TGTGCCACCAGCAGAGGGCAAGGGACAGAGGAGACCCAGTACTTC. The full variable domain, in which reference TRBV15 and TRBJ2-5 provide the parts outside the CDR3, is DAMVIQNPRYQVTQFGKPVTLSCSQTLNHNVMYWYQQKSSQAPKLLFHYYDKDFNNEADTPDNFQSRRPNTSFCFLDIRSPGLGDTAMYLCATSRGQGTEETQYFGPGTRLLVL.

V is TRBV18 and J is TRBJ2-2, with D perhaps matching TRBD1 (5 bases). Per germline, CDR1 KGHSH and CDR2 LQKENI. This CDR3 region has 14 residues. V dropped 3 bases and J dropped 4 bases, with 9 bases sitting between them. The CDR3 DNA sequence: TGTGCCAGCTCACCGACAGTGGGCACCGGGGAGCTGTTTTTT. It encodes CASSPTVGTGELFF.

The sample holds a few counts of this clone. At the DNA level, this CDR3 is encoded by other sequences in the same sample as well. The chain has TRBV7-2 and TRBJ1-1; D possibly corresponds to TRBD1 (5 bases). Germline CDR1 SGHTA, CDR2 FQGNSA. The CDR3 extends over 13 amino acids. V shed 3 bases and J shed 2 bases, with 7 bases lying between them. The CDR3: CASSLTANTEAFF. In nucleotides, the CDR3 is TGTGCCAGCAGCTTGACAGCAAACACTGAAGCTTTCTTT. Complete variable domain (other parts from reference TRBV7-2 and TRBJ1-1): GAGVSQSPSNKVTEKGKDVELRCDPISGHTALYWYRQSLGQGLEFLIYFQGNSAPDKSGLPSDRFSAERTGGSVSTLTIQRTQQEDSAVYLCASSLTANTEAFFGQGTRLTVV.

The chain carries TRBV5-4 and TRBJ1-2, with TRBD1 matching over 8 bases. V lost 0 bases and J lost 5; bases outside the gene matches: 12. The CDR3 contains 17 residues. The V gene's germline CDR1 is SGHNT and CDR2 YYREEE (reference sequence). The CDR3 here is CASSLAPQGAQGYGYTF. CDR3 DNA: TGTGCCAGCAGCTTGGCCCCTCAGGGGGCGCAAGGGTATGGCTACACCTTC.

The chain has TRBV9 and TRBJ2-3; D possibly corresponds to TRBD2 (6 bases). The CDR3 length is 17 residues. Trimming removed 3 bases at V and 0 bases at J, with 17 bases between. Looked up from germline, CDR1 is SGDLS and CDR2 is YYNGEE. The CDR3 bases are TGTGCCAGCAGCGCCACCTCTGGGGGGACCAGCACAGATACGCAGTATTTT. Encoded protein: CASSATSGGTSTDTQYF.

This rearrangement joins TRBV2 to TRBJ1-3; tentatively, D is TRBD1 (6 bases). Germline V gene data show CDR1 as SNHLY and CDR2 as FYNNEI. The CDR3 contains 15 residues. Trimming took off 6 bases at V and 0 bases at J, with 12 bases between the two ends. CDR3 amino acids: CASRRDTSSGNTIYF. The CDR3 region has the DNA TGTGCCAGCAGAAGGGACACCAGCTCTGGAAACACCATATATTTT.

This clone was observed a handful of times. The gene calls are TRBV9 and TRBJ1-2; TRBD1 might be the D (5 bases). The CDR3 totals 12 residues. Trimming removed 6 bases from V and 6 bases from J, with 12 bases in between. CDR1 SGDLS and CDR2 YYNGEE come from the germline V gene. This CDR3 is CASNREGNGYTF. For the CDR3, the DNA is TGTGCCAGCAACCGGGAGGGGAATGGCTACACCTTC.

This clone was counted between two and nine times. This rearrangement joins TRBV30 to TRBJ2-1; 13 bases fit TRBD2. Germline lookup yields CDR1 GTSNPN and CDR2 SVGIG (reference sequence). The CDR3 consists of 17 residues. With 1 base clipped from V and 4 bases from J, the junction kept 7 bases outside the gene matches. As DNA, the CDR3 is TGTGCCTGGAGTGGGACTAGCGGGAGTAGAGGGTACAATGAGCAGTTCTTC. This gives the protein CAWSGTSGSRGYNEQFF.

The CDR3 loop reads CSSQGQGDTEAFF. The CDR3, as DNA: TGCAGCTCCCAGGGACAGGGGGACACTGAAGCTTTCTTT. The chain joins TRBV29-1 to TRBJ1-1, with 11 bases matching TRBD1. Trimming removed 8 bases from V and 3 bases from J; junction bases left unmatched: 5. Germline CDR1 reads SQVTM; CDR2 reads ANQGSEA. The CDR3 is 13 residues long.

On this clone: The sample holds other DNA sequences that translate to the same CDR3. The chain is built from TRBV6-5 and TRBJ1-1, with TRBD1 as a possible D gene (5 bases). The CDR3 is 15 amino acids. Germline-derived CDR1 and CDR2 are MNHEY and SVGAGI. The V end was cut by 0 bases, the J end by 0 bases, with 8 bases between. The CDR3 DNA follows: TGTGCCAGCAGTTACTCGGGGGGAATGAACACTGAAGCTTTCTTT. Encoded protein: CASSYSGGMNTEAFF.

This rearrangement joins TRBV9 to TRBJ2-7; 10 bases agree with TRBD2. There are 18 residues in the CDR3. In germline, CDR1 is SGDLS, CDR2 YYNGEE. With 0 bases clipped from V and 1 base from J, the junction kept 10 bases outside the gene matches. The CDR3 DNA follows: TGTGCCAGCAGCGTAGGATGGCAGCGGGAGGGTTCTTCCTACGAGCAGTACTTC. Translating it yields CASSVGWQREGSSYEQYF. Together with reference TRBV9 and TRBJ2-7, the CDR3 gives the full variable domain: DSGVTQTPKHLITATGQRVTLRCSPRSGDLSVYWYQQSLDQGLQFLIQYYNGEERAKGNILERFSAQQFPDLHSELNLSSLELGDSALYFCASSVGWQREGSSYEQYFGPGTRLTVT.

The chain uses TRBV9 and TRBJ1-2; D possibly corresponds to TRBD1 (5 bases). The CDR3 is 15 amino acids. Trimming took 6 bases from V and 3 from J, leaving 18 bases between them. CDR1 is SGDLS, CDR2 YYNGEE, per germline. The CDR3 nucleotides read TGTGCCAGCACCCCACGACCCGGGGGGGACTATGGCTACACCTTC. Translated: CASTPRPGGDYGYTF.

This clone was seen only a few times. The chain carries TRBV30 and TRBJ1-2, with 7 bases lining up with TRBD1. This CDR3 has 14 residues. Germline CDR1 is GTSNPN and CDR2 is SVGIG (reference sequence). With V trimmed by 5 bases and J by 8 bases, 14 bases remained unmatched. This chain's CDR3 is CAWQTDRQVGGYTF. The CDR3 nucleotides are TGTGCCTGGCAGACGGACAGGCAGGTCGGAGGCTACACCTTC. Full variable domain (rest looked up from reference TRBV30 and TRBJ1-2): SQTIHQWPATLVQPVGSPLSLECTVEGTSNPNLYWYRQAAGRGLQLLFYSVGIGQISSEVPQNLSASRPQDRQFILSSKKLLLSDSGFYLCAWQTDRQVGGYTFGSGTRLTVV.

This clone was counted a few times. The V and J genes are TRBV7-2 and TRBJ1-1; D remains ambiguous. Trimming took off 4 bases at V and 2 bases at J, with 2 bases between the two ends. Germline CDR1 and CDR2: SGHTA and FQGNSA. The CDR3 is made up of 11 amino acids. CDR3 coding DNA: TGTGCCAGCAGCTCTAACACTGAAGCTTTCTTT. The encoded protein is CASSSNTEAFF.